This T cell receptor (beta chain) was obtained from a study of blood T cell repertoires in COVID-19. Study overall: Acute and convalescent COVID-19 specimens originated in the United States, Italy and Spain. The analysed material was cDNA or gDNA that came from T cells, B-cell-depleted T cells, or PBMCs.

This table comes from immunoSEQ multiplex PCR, and its TCRdb copy is limited to in-frame clones, with some not included. The sample has around 200,000 clones; about 90% are singletons. This study enrolled people aged about 18 to 90 from around 25 US geographic areas. Per the germline V gene, CDR1 is ENHRY and CDR2 is SYGVKD. The CDR3 loop spans 14 amino acids. V gave up 3 bases and J gave up 8 bases; unmatched junction bases: 9. The sample consisted of PBMCs or T cells enriched from blood (not recorded which). The TCR originated in a man aged 25 to 40 who had recovered from COVID-19. This chain links TRBV10-3 with TRBJ1-1; TRBD1 matches 7 bases. The CDR3 region has the DNA TGTGCCATCAGTGACCCGGGACAGTTGGAGGAAGCTTTCTTT. Translated, it gives CAISDPGQLEEAFF.